Listed here are 5 T cell receptor beta chains from one sample, sequenced in a study of cytomegalovirus exposure and HLA in healthy donors (TCRdb year 2017). Library preparation employed the immunoSEQ multiplex PCR assay. For the multiplex PCR, a mixture combining 60 forward primers for TCR Vbeta segments and 13 reverse primers for TCR Jbeta segments was used. The clones in this table, taken by TCRdb from immuneACCESS, are in-frame only. Not every clone is retained; where verified, under half of the shortfall comes from an unresolved V gene, and the cause of the rest is unknown. The sample data list about 86,000 clones, and about 76% of these were observed just once. The ten largest clones add up to approximately 15% of the sample. Sequencing was performed on PBMCs. The source is a woman in her 40s in good health and CMV-seropositive.

This clone has a single count. V is TRBV28 and J is TRBJ1-2; 7 bases fit TRBD1. V shed 2 bases and J 4 bases; nucleotides not matched to a gene: 7. The germline gives CDR1 MDHEN, CDR2 SYDVKM. This CDR3 contains 15 residues. CDR3 residues: CASSLADREGYGYTF. CDR3 coding DNA: TGTGCCAGCAGTTTAGCCGACAGGGAAGGCTATGGCTACACCTTC.

The chain links TRBV11-2 to TRBJ1-5; weak D call: TRBD1 (6 bases). Trimming stripped 5 bases from V and 7 bases from J, with 21 bases between. Germline V lookup: CDR1 SGHAT, CDR2 FQNNGV. CDR3 length: 16 residues. CDR3 loop: CASSTGDRGGGQPQHF. In nucleotides, the CDR3 is TGTGCCAGCAGCACGGGGGATAGGGGCGGGGGCCAGCCCCAGCATTTT.

The table lists this clone with a count of one. The rearrangement uses TRBV9 and TRBJ2-5, with 11 bases aligning to TRBD2. CDR1 and CDR2 (germline): SGDLS, YYNGEE. The CDR3 length is 17 residues. V lost 0 bases and J lost 1; bases outside the gene matches: 5. The CDR3 bases are TGTGCCAGCAGCGTAGTTGGACTAGCGGGCTTCCAAGAGACCCAGTACTTC. Encoded protein: CASSVVGLAGFQETQYF.

In this sample, this clone turned up once. The V and J genes are TRBV29-1 and TRBJ2-2; D ambiguous. Trimming stripped 5 bases from V and 6 bases from J, with 13 bases between. The CDR3 has 13 residues. Germline V gene sequence: CDR1 SQVTM, CDR2 ANQGSEA. This chain's CDR3 is CSVRQANAGELFF. CDR3 DNA sequence: TGCAGCGTTCGACAAGCTAACGCCGGGGAGCTGTTTTTT.

The chain carries TRBV5-4 and TRBJ1-2; 9 bases match TRBD1. The CDR3 spans 15 residues. Germline CDR1 is SGHNT and CDR2 is YYREEE (reference sequence). V was pared by 4 bases and J by 8 bases, with 12 bases of the junction left unmatched. The CDR3 nucleotides are TGTGCCAGCAGCCCTACTCGGACAGGGGCCGGGGGCTACACCTTC. Amino acid sequence: CASSPTRTGAGGYTF.